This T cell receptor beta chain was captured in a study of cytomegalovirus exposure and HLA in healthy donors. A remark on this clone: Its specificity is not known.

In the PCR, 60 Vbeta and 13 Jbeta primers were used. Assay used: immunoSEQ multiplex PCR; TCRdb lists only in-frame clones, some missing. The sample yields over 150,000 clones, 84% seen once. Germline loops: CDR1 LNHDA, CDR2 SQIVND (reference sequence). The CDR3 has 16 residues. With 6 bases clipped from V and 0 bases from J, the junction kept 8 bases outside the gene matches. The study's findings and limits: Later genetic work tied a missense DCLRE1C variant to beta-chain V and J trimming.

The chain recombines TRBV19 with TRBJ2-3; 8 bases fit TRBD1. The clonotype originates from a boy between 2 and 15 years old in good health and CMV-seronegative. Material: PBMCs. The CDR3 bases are TGTGCCAGTAGGGGGGGACAGGACATTAGCACAGATACGCAGTATTTT. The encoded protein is CASRGGQDISTDTQYF.